This passage covers 17 T cell receptor beta chains from one sample sequenced in a study of T cell changes during pregnancy in multiple sclerosis. Sequencing used immunoSEQ multiplex PCR; TCRdb keeps in-frame clones, though not all of them. In the table there are around 33,000 clones, about 89% of which are singletons. Sequenced here: CD8+ T cells from peripheral blood mononuclear cells, sampled before pregnancy. These receptors all come from a female donor with multiple sclerosis, enrolled in a pregnancy study.

Details on this clone: The junction differs from germline at one of its ends, possibly a read error. This chain connects TRBV4-3 to TRBJ1-4; the D is unclear. Germline lookup yields CDR1 LGHNA and CDR2 YSLEER. The CDR3 totals 15 residues. The CDR3 DNA follows: TGCGCCAGCAGCCAAGAGGGGAGTGCTAACGAAAAACTGTTTTTT. Protein: CASSQEGSANEKLFF.

This clone occurred once. The chain is built from TRBV11-2 and TRBJ1-2; 8 positions agree with TRBD1. Germline V lookup: CDR1 SGHAT, CDR2 FQNNGV. This CDR3 spans 15 amino acids. Trimming took 5 bases from V and 6 from J; bases not matched to a gene: 11. The DNA for the CDR3 is TGTGCCAGCAGCGAACTCGTACAGGGGGTCCATGGCTACACCTTC. Protein product: CASSELVQGVHGYTF.

The chain carries TRBV10-2 and TRBJ1-2; 9 bases match TRBD1. CDR1 is WSHSY and CDR2 is SAAADI in the germline V gene. The V gene end was trimmed by 10 bases and the J gene end by 6 bases; junction bases not matched to a gene: 24. This CDR3 is built from 18 residues. This CDR3 reads CAILKQGARGWLRDGYTF. CDR3 nucleotides: TGCGCCATCCTGAAACAGGGGGCGCGAGGTTGGCTTCGGGATGGCTACACCTTC.

The J gene is TRBJ2-1, the V gene TRBV7-9; 15 bases agree with TRBD2. Germline-derived CDR1 and CDR2 are SEHNR and FQNEAQ (reference sequence). Germline trimming cut 5 bases from V and 3 bases from J; bases unmatched to any gene: 8. The CDR3 loop spans 18 amino acids. The CDR3 protein is CASSLGLAGGELYNEQFF. DNA of the CDR3: TGTGCCAGCAGCCTGGGACTAGCGGGGGGCGAGCTCTACAATGAGCAGTTCTTC.

The genes are TRBV5-4 and TRBJ1-2; 7 bases agree with TRBD1. Germline-derived CDR1 and CDR2 are SGHNT and YYREEE (reference sequence). The J segment lost 5 bases and the V segment lost 2 bases, leaving 6 bases of the junction unmatched. The length of the CDR3 is 14 residues. The CDR3, as DNA: TGTGCCAGCAGCTTCCGGGACAGAGGATATGGCTACACCTTC. Encoded protein: CASSFRDRGYGYTF.

This clone has just one count. This chain uses TRBV5-1 with TRBJ2-5, with TRBD1 as a possible D gene (6 bases). Germline V gene data show CDR1 as SGHRS and CDR2 as YFSETQ. V lost 2 bases and J 4 bases, leaving 12 bases between the germline ends. CDR3 length: 14 amino acids. The CDR3 is CASSLTGWRETQYF. Written as DNA, the CDR3 is TGCGCCAGCAGCTTAACAGGGTGGCGAGAGACCCAGTACTTC. Looking up the rest from reference TRBV5-1 and TRBJ2-5 gives the full variable domain: KAGVTQTPRYLIKTRGQQVTLSCSPISGHRSVSWYQQTPGQGLQFLFEYFSETQRNKGNFPGRFSGRQFSNSRSEMNVSTLELGDSALYLCASSLTGWRETQYFGPGTRLLVL.

V and J are TRBV7-9 and TRBJ1-4; D is uncertain. The CDR3 runs 15 residues. The V end was cut by 4 bases, the J end by 8 bases, with 17 bases between. CDR1 SEHNR and CDR2 FQNEAQ come from the germline V gene (reference sequence). The CDR3 sequence is CASSSEGVLSEKLFF. The CDR3, as DNA: TGTGCCAGCAGCTCCGAGGGTGTATTGAGCGAAAAACTGTTTTTT. Combining the CDR3 with reference TRBV7-9 and TRBJ1-4 gives the whole variable domain DTGVSQNPRHKITKRGQNVTFRCDPISEHNRLYWYRQTLGQGPEFLTYFQNEAQLEKSRLLSDRFSAERPKGSFSTLEIQRTEQGDSAMYLCASSSEGVLSEKLFFGSGTQLSVL.

The V gene is TRBV6-6, the J gene TRBJ2-1; D ambiguous. The CDR3 covers 13 residues. The V end lost 6 bases, the J end lost 9 bases, and 15 bases lay between the germline ends. Germline V gives CDR1 MNHNY, CDR2 SVGAGI (reference sequence). The CDR3, as DNA: TGTGCCAGCAGACTACTCTCCTTTCCTGAGCAGTTCTTC. Translating it yields CASRLLSFPEQFF.

The chain joins TRBV7-2 to TRBJ2-3, with 9 bases identical to TRBD1. V dropped 3 bases and J dropped 4; count of bases not matched to a gene: 14. From germline, CDR1 is SGHTA and CDR2 FQGNSA. CDR3 length: 18 amino acids. CDR3 residues: CASSFGTGNFLWADTQYF. In nucleotides, the CDR3 is TGTGCCAGCAGCTTTGGGACAGGGAACTTTTTGTGGGCAGATACGCAGTATTTT.

This clone appeared once. The rearrangement uses TRBV7-2 and TRBJ2-1; possible D gene TRBD1, 5 bases. This CDR3 contains 14 residues. Germline V CDR1 and CDR2: SGHTA, FQGNSA. Trimming pared 2 bases from V and 7 bases from J, leaving 12 bases between. The CDR3 protein is CASSLTARANEQFF. In DNA, the CDR3 is TGTGCCAGCAGCTTAACGGCCAGGGCGAATGAGCAGTTCTTC.

V is TRBV6-5 and J is TRBJ1-5; D is undetermined. In germline, CDR1 is MNHEY, CDR2 SVGAGI. This CDR3 is 14 amino acids long. The V end lost 2 bases, the J end lost 6 bases, and 11 bases lay between the germline ends. The CDR3 sequence is CASSYDGESQPQHF. The CDR3 region has the DNA TGTGCCAGCAGTTACGATGGGGAGAGTCAGCCCCAGCATTTT.

The V call is TRBV2, the J call TRBJ2-2; D is perhaps TRBD2 (6 bases). The V gene lost 4 bases and the J gene lost 5 bases, with 14 bases spanning the gap. CDR1 and CDR2 from the germline V gene are SNHLY and FYNNEI. The length of the CDR3 is 15 residues. The DNA of the CDR3 is TGTGCCAGCAGTGGCCTGCGGGGAAGGACCGGGGAGCTGTTTTTT. As protein: CASSGLRGRTGELFF.

As concerns this clone: This may arise from a read error, as a much more abundant clone is one base away. The rearrangement links TRBV10-3 to TRBJ2-7, with 12 positions matching TRBD1. The CDR3 contains 14 residues. CDR1 is ENHRY and CDR2 is SYGVKD in the germline V gene. This chain's CDR3 is CASSEGQGAYEQYF. The CDR3 DNA sequence: TGTGCCAGCAGTGAGGGACAGGGGGCGTACGAGCAGTACTTC.

The chain links TRBV5-1 to TRBJ1-2, with a tentative D call TRBD1 (6 bases). This CDR3 contains 19 residues. The V end was cut by 0 bases, the J end by 8 bases, with 29 bases between. CDR1 is SGHRS, CDR2 YFSETQ, per germline. Here the CDR3 reads CASSLASIHDRSLNDGYTF. The CDR3 coding sequence is TGCGCCAGCAGCTTGGCTAGCATCCACGACAGGTCTCTCAATGACGGCTACACCTTC.

V gene TRBV10-3 combines with J gene TRBJ1-5; D is unresolved. This CDR3 spans 15 amino acids. The V end lost 0 bases, the J end lost 0 bases, and 6 bases lay between the germline ends. The V gene's germline CDR1 is ENHRY and CDR2 SYGVKD. The CDR3 DNA reads TGTGCCATCAGTGAGTCACCAGATAGCAATCAGCCCCAGCATTTT. Its protein is CAISESPDSNQPQHF.

Judged by abundance, this clone is medium-sized. The gene calls are TRBV4-3 and TRBJ2-1; D is unresolved. Per germline, CDR1 LGHNA and CDR2 YSLEER. V shed 0 bases and J shed 0 bases, with 9 bases lying between them. The CDR3 runs to 16 residues. This CDR3 reads CASSQDLGGSYNEQFF. DNA for the CDR3: TGCGCCAGCAGCCAAGATCTTGGCGGCTCCTACAATGAGCAGTTCTTC.

CDR3 coding DNA: TGTGCAAGTCGCTGGTTACAGGGGCGGGATACGCAGTATTTT. It yields the protein CASRWLQGRDTQYF. The chain recombines TRBV12-2 with TRBJ2-3; no check of the table's D call, TRBD1, against the DNA was made. TRBV12-2 is given as a pseudogene. There are 14 residues in the CDR3.